A selection of T cell receptor beta chains follows, all from one sample in a study of control samples from healthy donors and cancer patients. Profiling relied on immunoSEQ multiplex PCR, and the TCRdb table lists in-frame clones only, not all of them. The sample holds about 180,000 clones, around 91% seen once. The source material was blood. Source of these receptors: a woman in her 50s in good health. Both conserved end residues are part of each CDR3. The D gene is left open where the match is weak.

V	D	J	CDR3	DNA
TRBV28	-	TRBJ1-4	CASSPTGTTEELFF	TGTGCCAGCAGTCCTACCGGGACAACCGAGGAACTGTTTTTT
TRBV5-6	-	TRBJ1-1	CASSLRRTNTEAFF	TGTGCCAGCAGCTTGCGCAGGACGAACACTGAAGCTTTCTTT
TRBV30	-	TRBJ2-7	CAWSDGVSYEQYF	TGTGCCTGGAGTGACGGGGTATCCTACGAGCAGTACTTC
TRBV2	-	TRBJ1-2	CASSDEASIGYTF	TGTGCCAGCAGTGACGAGGCCTCGATTGGCTACACCTTC
TRBV4-1	-	TRBJ1-5	CASSQDQGQPQHF	TGCGCCAGCAGCCAAGATCAGGGACAGCCCCAGCATTTT
TRBV19	-	TRBJ2-7	CASSHTPLIRSPGYEQYF	TGTGCCAGTAGTCATACACCGCTCATCAGGTCCCCGGGCTACGAGCAGTACTTC
TRBV7-8	-	TRBJ1-6	CASSFRPGRYNSPLHF	TGTGCCAGCAGCTTCAGGCCAGGGCGCTATAATTCACCCCTCCACTTT
TRBV2	TRBD2	TRBJ2-2	CASNGLAGGGGELFF	TGTGCCAGCAACGGACTAGCGGGGGGCGGAGGGGAGCTGTTTTTT
TRBV6-2/TRBV6-3	-	TRBJ1-4	CASSTAPTRGEKLFF	TGTGCCAGCAGTACGGCCCCAACCAGGGGTGAAAAACTGTTTTTT
TRBV3-1/TRBV3-2	-	TRBJ2-2	CASSQDPTTGPGELFF	TGTGCCAGCAGCCAAGATCCTACCACGGGGCCCGGGGAGCTGTTTTTT
TRBV19	TRBD1	TRBJ2-2	CASSPTGASTGELFF	TGTGCCAGTAGCCCGACAGGGGCGAGCACCGGGGAGCTGTTTTTT
TRBV7-2	-	TRBJ1-1	CASSFSDTEAFF	TGTGCCAGCAGCTTTTCGGACACTGAAGCTTTCTTT
TRBV4-2	-	TRBJ1-5	CASSQDFSDYSNQPQHF	TGTGCCAGCAGCCAAGATTTTTCAGATTATAGCAATCAGCCCCAGCATTTT
TRBV5-1	TRBD1	TRBJ1-2	CASSGTGGATYGYTF	TGCGCCAGCAGCGGGACAGGGGGCGCAACCTATGGCTACACCTTC
TRBV4-1	TRBD2	TRBJ2-3	CASKSGRRIDTQYF	TGCGCCAGCAAGAGCGGGAGAAGGATAGATACGCAGTATTTT
TRBV29-1	-	TRBJ2-3	CSVGGAGRDTQYF	TGCAGCGTTGGGGGGGCAGGGCGAGATACGCAGTATTTT
TRBV6-5	TRBD1	TRBJ2-7	CASSYGTGSSYEQYF	TGTGCCAGCAGTTACGGGACAGGGAGCTCCTACGAGCAGTACTTC